The rows below give T cell receptor beta chains drawn from one sample of a study of CD8 T cells in ankylosing spondylitis. Each CDR3 protein gets one entry after TCRdb re-called the 5' RACE reads with MiXCR. The sample lists 300,000 to 400,000 distinct CDR3 sequences; 20% to 25% were seen once. The specimen was blood, either unsorted or a sorted T cell fraction (not recorded which). Receptor source: a male donor with ankylosing spondylitis. Each CDR3 is given with its conserved first and last residue. D genes are given only for firm matches. Part of the rows lack a size; the others show once, few, many or a class for expanded clones.

j_gene,len,v_gene,d_gene,abundance,CDR3nt,CDR3aa
TRBJ2-4,14,TRBV5-1,-,-,TGCGCCAGCAGCTTGGCAGGGGCCAAAAACATTCAGTACTTC,CASSLAGAKNIQYF
TRBJ2-1,15,TRBV19,-,few,TGTGCCAGTAACCTCCCTGGAGGGGTTTTCGATGAGCAGTTCTTC,CASNLPGGVFDEQFF
TRBJ1-4,15,TRBV7-8,-,few,TGTGCCAGCAGCTTAGGCGGGCCTAAGCAAGGGGGACTGTTTTTT,CASSLGGPKQGGLFF
TRBJ2-3,13,TRBV28,-,few,TGTGCCAGCAGTGGATCCCTAGCGGATACGCAGTATTTT,CASSGSLADTQYF
TRBJ1-2,13,TRBV25-1,-,-,TGTGCCAGCAGTGAATATCTGGACTATGGCTACACCTTC,CASSEYLDYGYTF
TRBJ2-1,15,TRBV24-1,TRBD1,few,TGTGCCACCGGGTTGGGACAGGGATTCTACAATGAGCAGTTCTTC,CATGLGQGFYNEQFF
TRBJ2-1,15,TRBV6-1,TRBD2,-,TGTGCCAGCAGGACATGGACTAGCGGGAGTTGGGAGCAGTTCTTC,CASRTWTSGSWEQFF
TRBJ2-7,13,TRBV29-1,-,many,TGCAGCGTTGAGTTAACAGGGTCGTACGAGCAGTACTTC,CSVELTGSYEQYF
TRBJ2-2,16,TRBV20-1,-,-,TGCAGTGCTAGAGACCTCTTGGAGGGAGACACCGGGGAGCTGTTTTTT,CSARDLLEGDTGELFF
TRBJ2-2,18,TRBV10-3,TRBD2,-,TGTGCCATCAGTGGAGGAGTTAGCGGGAGGGCCCGCTCCGGGGAGCTGTTTTTT,CAISGGVSGRARSGELFF